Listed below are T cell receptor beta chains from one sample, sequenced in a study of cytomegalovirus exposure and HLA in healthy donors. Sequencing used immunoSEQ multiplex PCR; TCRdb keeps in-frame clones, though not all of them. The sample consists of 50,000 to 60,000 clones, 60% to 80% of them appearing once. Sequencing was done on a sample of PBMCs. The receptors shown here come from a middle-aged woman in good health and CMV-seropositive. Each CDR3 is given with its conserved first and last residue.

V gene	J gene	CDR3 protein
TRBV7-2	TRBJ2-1	CASSLRNEQFF
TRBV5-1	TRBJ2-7	CASSLEGNEQYF
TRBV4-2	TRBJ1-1	CASSQDSKNTEAFF
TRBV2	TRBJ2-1	CASTRTSGALGEQFF
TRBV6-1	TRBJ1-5	CASSEVVGGRVGNQPQHF
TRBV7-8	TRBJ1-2	CASSLRQGYGYTF
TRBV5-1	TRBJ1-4	CASSLIAGTGHEKLFF
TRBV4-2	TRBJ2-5	CASSQEGTSGGAKTQYF
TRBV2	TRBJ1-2	CASNPRDRGSYTF
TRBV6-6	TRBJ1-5	CASSHHDRGGNQPQHF
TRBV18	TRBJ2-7	CASSPPTLGGDNYEQYF
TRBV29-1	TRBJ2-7	CSAGLQSSYEQYF
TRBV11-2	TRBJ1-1	CASSLVTGISTEAFF
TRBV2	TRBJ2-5	CASHRGAETQYF
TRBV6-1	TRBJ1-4	CASSGDRGLGEKLFF
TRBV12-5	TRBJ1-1	CASGLDMNTEAFF
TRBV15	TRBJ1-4	CATSTRQGNEKLFF
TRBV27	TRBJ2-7	CASRGGQASSYEQYF
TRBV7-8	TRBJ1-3	CASSLVPGNGNTIYF
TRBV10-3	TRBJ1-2	CAISETGGYGYTF
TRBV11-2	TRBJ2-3	CASSFLLDTQYF
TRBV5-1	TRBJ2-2	CASSPREGTGELFF
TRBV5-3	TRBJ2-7	CARSPDYEQYF
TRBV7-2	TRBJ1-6	CASSRGSPLHF
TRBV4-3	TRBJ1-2	CASSQDKGVYGYTF
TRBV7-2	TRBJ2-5	CASSPQIASGGAQETQYF
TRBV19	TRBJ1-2	CASSMSLGYTF
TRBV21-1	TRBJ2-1	CASSKGKERRGGQFF
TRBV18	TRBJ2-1	CASSQTALGGNEQFF
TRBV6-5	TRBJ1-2	CASSSGTFYTF
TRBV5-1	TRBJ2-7	CASSLYPSGGSYEQYF
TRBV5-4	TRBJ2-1	CASSPQGWGDEQFF
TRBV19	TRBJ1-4	CASRRDGNEKLFF
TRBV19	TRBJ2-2	CACLKSANTGELFF
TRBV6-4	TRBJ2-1	CASSPLAGARNEQFF
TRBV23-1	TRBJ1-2	CASSRRRDVGGYTF
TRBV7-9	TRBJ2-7	CASSLGTGGRAEQYF
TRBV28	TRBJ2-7	CASSLIGGYEQYF
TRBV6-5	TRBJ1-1	CASSFTDGGTEAFF
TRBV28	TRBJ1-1	CASSLVRAGNTEAFF
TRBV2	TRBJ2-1	CASRNNEQFF
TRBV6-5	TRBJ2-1	CASSYLAGGVYNEQFF
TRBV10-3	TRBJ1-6	CAISAGTGASPLHF
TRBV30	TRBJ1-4	CAWSRQGGEKLFF
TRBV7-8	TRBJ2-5	CASSLARLAEKQETQYF
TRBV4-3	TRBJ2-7	CASSQSEEGSDEQYF
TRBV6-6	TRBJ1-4	CASSGQAEKLFF
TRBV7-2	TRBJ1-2	CASSLDTGIKGYTF
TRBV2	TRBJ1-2	CASSERTGSPGYTF
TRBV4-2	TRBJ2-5	CASSQEQGASWGETQYF
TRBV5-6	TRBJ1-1	CASSLTGVPTEAFF
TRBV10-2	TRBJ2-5	CASTRDSQETQYF
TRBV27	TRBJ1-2	CASSYDRARYTF